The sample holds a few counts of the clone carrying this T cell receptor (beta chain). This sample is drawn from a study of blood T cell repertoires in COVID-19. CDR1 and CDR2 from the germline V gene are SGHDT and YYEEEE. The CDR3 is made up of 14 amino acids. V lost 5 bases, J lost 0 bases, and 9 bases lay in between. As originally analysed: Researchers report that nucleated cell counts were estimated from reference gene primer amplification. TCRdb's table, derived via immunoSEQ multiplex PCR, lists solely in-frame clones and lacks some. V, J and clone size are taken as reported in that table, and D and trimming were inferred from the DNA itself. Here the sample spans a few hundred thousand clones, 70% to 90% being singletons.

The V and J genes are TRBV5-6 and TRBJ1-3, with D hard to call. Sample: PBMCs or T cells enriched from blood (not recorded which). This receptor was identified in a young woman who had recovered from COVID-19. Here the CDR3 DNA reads TGTGCCAGCAGTTTAGTCCGCTCTGGAAACACCATATATTTT. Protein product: CASSLVRSGNTIYF.